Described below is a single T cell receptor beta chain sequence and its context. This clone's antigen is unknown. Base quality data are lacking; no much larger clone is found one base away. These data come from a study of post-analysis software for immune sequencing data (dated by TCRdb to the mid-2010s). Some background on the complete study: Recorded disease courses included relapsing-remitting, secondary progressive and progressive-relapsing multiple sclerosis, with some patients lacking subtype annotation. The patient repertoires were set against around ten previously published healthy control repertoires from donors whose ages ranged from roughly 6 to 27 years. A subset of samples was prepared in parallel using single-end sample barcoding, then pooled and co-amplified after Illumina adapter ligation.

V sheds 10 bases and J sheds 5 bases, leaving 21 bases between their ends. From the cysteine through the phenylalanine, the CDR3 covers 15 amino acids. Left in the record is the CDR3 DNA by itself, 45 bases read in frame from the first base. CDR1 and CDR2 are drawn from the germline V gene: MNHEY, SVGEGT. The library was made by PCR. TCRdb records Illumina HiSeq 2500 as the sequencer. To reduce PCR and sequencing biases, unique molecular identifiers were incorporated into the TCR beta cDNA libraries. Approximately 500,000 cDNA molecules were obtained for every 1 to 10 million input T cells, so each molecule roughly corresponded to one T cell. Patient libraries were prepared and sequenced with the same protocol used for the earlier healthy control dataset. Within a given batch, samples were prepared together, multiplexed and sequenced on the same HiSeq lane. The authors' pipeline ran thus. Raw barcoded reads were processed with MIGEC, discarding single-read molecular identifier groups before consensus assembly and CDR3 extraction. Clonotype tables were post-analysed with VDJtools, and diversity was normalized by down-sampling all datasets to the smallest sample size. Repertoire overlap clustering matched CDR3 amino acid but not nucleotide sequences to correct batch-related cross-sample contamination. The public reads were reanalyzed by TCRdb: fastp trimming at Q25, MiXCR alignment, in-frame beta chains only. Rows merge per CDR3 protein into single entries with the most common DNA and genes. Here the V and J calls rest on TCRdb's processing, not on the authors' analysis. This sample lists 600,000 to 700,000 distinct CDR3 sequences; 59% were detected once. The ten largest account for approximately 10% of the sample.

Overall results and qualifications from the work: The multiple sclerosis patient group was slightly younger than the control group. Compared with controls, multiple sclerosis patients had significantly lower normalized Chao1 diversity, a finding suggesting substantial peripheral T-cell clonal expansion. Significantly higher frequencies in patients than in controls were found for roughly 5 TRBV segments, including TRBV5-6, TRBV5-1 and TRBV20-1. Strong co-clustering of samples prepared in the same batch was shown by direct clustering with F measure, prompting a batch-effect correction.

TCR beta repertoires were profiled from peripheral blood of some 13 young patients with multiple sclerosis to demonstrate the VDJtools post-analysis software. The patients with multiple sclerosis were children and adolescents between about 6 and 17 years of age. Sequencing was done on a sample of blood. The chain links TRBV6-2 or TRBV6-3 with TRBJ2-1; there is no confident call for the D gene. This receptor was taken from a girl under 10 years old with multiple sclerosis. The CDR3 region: CATGRVSAPNNEQFF. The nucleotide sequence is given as TGTGCCACCGGTCGGGTCAGTGCCCCAAACAATGAGCAGTTCTTC.